This is a list of T cell receptor beta chains from one sample in a study of cytomegalovirus exposure and HLA in healthy donors. Sequencing used immunoSEQ multiplex PCR; TCRdb keeps in-frame clones, though not all of them. The sample lists about 190,000 clones, just under 75% seen once, with less than 4% in the top ten. Sequences were obtained from PBMCs. The receptors come from a woman aged 25 to 39 in good health and CMV-seropositive. The CDR3 runs from the conserved cysteine through the conserved F or W.

CDR3 length	J gene	V gene	CDR3 protein
16	TRBJ2-2	TRBV5-4	CASSPRLAGGTGELFF
13	TRBJ2-5	TRBV9	CASSLGGMETQYF
18	TRBJ2-5	TRBV28	CASSGTSGREGDGETQYF
12	TRBJ2-7	TRBV6-6	CASEGVSYEQYF
13	TRBJ2-2	TRBV6-5	CASSRGQVGELFF
11	TRBJ1-1	TRBV2	CASSAFREAFF
13	TRBJ2-7	TRBV7-2	CASRSRPGYEQYF
15	TRBJ2-1	TRBV10-1	CASGFDREIGNEQFF
15	TRBJ1-1	TRBV11-2	CASSLRQGSGTEAFF
14	TRBJ2-1	TRBV7-9	CASTPRGSVSEQFF
15	TRBJ2-2	TRBV5-6	CASSLPHSHREELFF
15	TRBJ2-5	TRBV6-1	CASTSGTSGRETQYF
15	TRBJ2-1	TRBV6-5	CASSYSGLADSEQFF
12	TRBJ2-2	TRBV5-1	CASSYNTGELFF
16	TRBJ1-1	TRBV6-5	CASSYSMSGGSAEAFF
17	TRBJ1-2	TRBV27	CASSTWDRGRIYYGYTF
18	TRBJ1-2	TRBV5-8	CASSLQGQSYSLNYGYTF